The subject of this entry is one T cell receptor (beta chain). These data belong to a study of cytomegalovirus exposure and HLA in healthy donors. The repertoire was sequenced with immunoSEQ multiplex PCR; TCRdb's copy has only in-frame clones and lacks some. The sample carries about 260,000 clones, 90% recorded once. The trim removed 5 bases at V and 7 bases at J, leaving 8 bases unmatched. The CDR3 has 14 residues. Looked up from germline, CDR1 is SGHTA and CDR2 is FQGNSA. The origin of this receptor is a woman aged 30 to 39 in good health and CMV-seronegative. V gene TRBV7-2 combines with J gene TRBJ1-5, with 7 nucleotides matching TRBD1. The sequenced sample was PBMCs. The CDR3 nucleotides are TGTGCCAGCAGCCTTAGGGGGCTCTTGCAGCCCCAGCATTTT. This gives the protein CASSLRGLLQPQHF.